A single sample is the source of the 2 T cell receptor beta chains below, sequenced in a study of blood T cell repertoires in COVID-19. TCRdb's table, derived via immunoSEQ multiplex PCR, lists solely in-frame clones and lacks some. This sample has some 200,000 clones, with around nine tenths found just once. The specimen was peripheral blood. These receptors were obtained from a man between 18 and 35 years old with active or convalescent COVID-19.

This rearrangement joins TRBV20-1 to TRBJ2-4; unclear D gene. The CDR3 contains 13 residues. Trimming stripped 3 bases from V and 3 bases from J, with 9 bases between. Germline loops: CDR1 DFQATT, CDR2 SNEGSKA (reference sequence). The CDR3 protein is CSASESGKNIQYF. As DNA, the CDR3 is TGCAGTGCTAGTGAGTCGGGCAAAAACATTCAGTACTTC.

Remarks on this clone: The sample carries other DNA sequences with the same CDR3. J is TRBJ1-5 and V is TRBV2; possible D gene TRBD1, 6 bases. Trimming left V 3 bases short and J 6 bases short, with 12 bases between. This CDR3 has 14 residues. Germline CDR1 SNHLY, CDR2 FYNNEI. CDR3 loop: CASSDRGIGQPQHF. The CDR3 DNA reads TGTGCCAGCAGTGACAGGGGAATTGGTCAGCCCCAGCATTTT. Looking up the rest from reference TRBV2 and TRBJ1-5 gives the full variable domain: EPEVTQTPSHQVTQMGQEVILRCVPISNHLYFYWYRQILGQKVEFLVSFYNNEISEKSEIFDDQFSVERPDGSNFTLKIRSTKLEDSAMYFCASSDRGIGQPQHFGDGTRLSIL.